The entry below describes one T cell receptor (beta chain). Its antigen is still unknown. With the ViraFEST assay, the study expanded antigen-specific CD4+ T cells using viral peptide pools, then sequenced them. Subsequent to a culture period of under 11 days, CD4+ T cells were isolated. No vaccinee had earlier SARS-CoV-2 infection, and nucleocapsid antibodies were negative. Roughly 2 million PBMC per well were cultured with 10 IU/ml IL-2 and about 10 ug/ml peptides. The protocol was immunoSEQ multiplex PCR, while the TCRdb copy is restricted to in-frame clones and leaves out a portion. The table shows approximately 30,000 clones, with around four fifths occurring only once. V was cut by 6 bases and J by 4 bases, with 20 bases left in between. CDR1 is WSHSY and CDR2 is SAAADI in the germline V gene. The CDR3 is 16 amino acids. This entry belongs to a study of vaccination effects on CD4 cells after COVID-19.

Specimen: CD4+ T cells from PBMCs cultured with HCoV-OC43 spike peptides, collected before COVID-19 vaccination. Specified subset: HCoV-OC43 spike overlapping peptide pool stimulation. The chain recombines TRBV10-2 with TRBJ2-3; possibly TRBD2 for D (6 bases). This receptor was identified in a human donor who received a COVID-19 vaccine. In DNA form, the CDR3 reads TGCGCCAGCAGGGGCTGGAATAGCGGCCACGCAGATACGCAGTATTTT. Translation: CASRGWNSGHADTQYF.